These 32 T cell receptor beta chains originate from one sample sequenced in a study of blood T cells in healthy people across ages (dated by TCRdb to 2013 to 2016). Receptor amplification or capture employed 5' RACE. The sequencer listed for this sample is Illumina HiSeq 2500. The second PCR ran for about 7 to 11 cycles and used a J-beta primer mix along with a sample-barcoded 5' primer. TCRdb reanalyzed the raw reads on its own, using fastp at Q25 for trimming and MiXCR for clone calling, and kept in-frame beta chains. Each entry merges the rows of one CDR3 protein and shows their most common DNA and genes. In this sample the table shows about 750,000 distinct CDR3 sequences, less than 70% of which occur a single time. About 38% of the sample lies in the top ten. Sample: blood. All receptors derive from a man at least 80 years old in good health.

The chain recombines TRBV14 with TRBJ1-2; D is unclear. This CDR3 has 14 residues. V lost 1 base, J lost 7 bases, and 13 bases lay in between. Germline V gene data show CDR1 as SGHDN and CDR2 as FVKESK. The CDR3 nucleotides read TGTGCCAGCAGCCAAGTCGGGTCGAGGGTTGGCTACACCTTC. Amino acid sequence: CASSQVGSRVGYTF.

This clonotype was observed once. Germline and junction disagree at one end, which may indicate a read error. This chain uses TRBV20-1 with TRBJ1-2, with D unresolved. In germline, CDR1 is DFQATT, CDR2 SNEGSKA (reference sequence). The CDR3 covers 11 residues. The CDR3 reads CNARLQRGYTF. CDR3 DNA sequence: TGCAATGCTAGACTACAACGTGGCTACACCTTC.

The chain employs TRBV29-1 and TRBJ2-5, with TRBD1 matching 9 bases. TRBJ2-7 explains the end of the DNA better; the J call may be wrong. This CDR3 has 11 amino acids. Germline V gives CDR1 SQVTM, CDR2 ANQGSEA. The CDR3 region has the DNA TGCAGCGTTCTGACAGGGGGCGAGCAGTACTTC. Its protein is CSVLTGGEQYF.

This chain links TRBV4-2 with TRBJ2-3; D not resolved. The CDR3 covers 16 residues. Per germline, CDR1 LGHNA and CDR2 YNFKEQ. The V end was cut by 0 bases, the J end by 0 bases, with 10 bases between. The CDR3 DNA is TGTGCCAGCAGCCAAGATCGGGTGGGGAGCACAGATACGCAGTATTTT. Amino acid sequence: CASSQDRVGSTDTQYF.

This clonotype was seen a handful of times. This rearrangement joins TRBV20-1 to TRBJ2-1, with 10 bases fitting TRBD2. This CDR3 is 14 amino acids long. V was clipped by 3 bases and J by 10 bases; unmatched bases: 9. Germline-derived CDR1 and CDR2 are DFQATT and SNEGSKA (reference sequence). Here the CDR3 reads CSASRLAGAGEQFF. CDR3 sequence (DNA): TGCAGTGCTAGTCGGCTAGCGGGAGCGGGGGAGCAGTTCTTC.

This chain joins TRBV6-2 or TRBV6-3 and TRBJ2-1; 13 bases line up with TRBD2. V shed 7 bases and J 4 bases; nucleotides not matched to a gene: 7. The germline V gene encodes CDR1 MNHEY and CDR2 SVGEGT. CDR3 length: 16 residues. Here the CDR3 reads CASTQGLAGKYNEQFF. DNA of the CDR3: TGTGCCAGCACCCAGGGACTAGCGGGAAAGTACAATGAGCAGTTCTTC.

V is TRBV6-4 and J is TRBJ2-5, with D perhaps TRBD1 (5 bases). Germline CDR1 reads MRHNA; CDR2 reads SNTAGT. This CDR3 has 14 amino acids. Trimming pared 5 bases from V and 0 bases from J, leaving 10 bases between. The DNA for the CDR3 is TGTGCCAGCAGTCCCCCGGACAACCAAGAGACCCAGTACTTC. Its translation is CASSPPDNQETQYF.

This clonotype was seen just once. The gene calls are TRBV14 and TRBJ2-5; no firm D call. Germline V gene data show CDR1 as SGHDN and CDR2 as FVKESK. V lost 1 base and J lost 4, with 10 bases in between. This CDR3 comprises 14 residues. CDR3 DNA sequence: TGTGCCAGCAGCCAAGTCTCTAAGCGAGAGACCCAGTACTTC. Translation gives CASSQVSKRETQYF.

This clonotype has just a few counts. The J gene is TRBJ1-2, the V gene TRBV29-1; D is ambiguous. This CDR3 spans 11 amino acids. From germline, CDR1 is SQVTM and CDR2 ANQGSEA. V gave up 7 bases and J gave up 0 bases, with 6 bases separating them. The CDR3 DNA follows: TGCAGCGGCCGAGCTAACTATGGCTACACCTTC. It translates to CSGRANYGYTF. Full variable domain (outside the CDR3, taken from reference TRBV29-1 and TRBJ1-2): SAVISQKPSRDICQRGTSLTIQCQVDSQVTMMFWYRQQPGQSLTLIATANQGSEATYESGFVIDKFPISRPNLTFSTLTVSNMSPEDSSIYLCSGRANYGYTFGSGTRLTVV.

This clonotype was seen a handful of times. The chain couples TRBV29-1 to TRBJ2-1, with 10 bases aligning to TRBD1. The germline V gene has CDR1 SQVTM and CDR2 ANQGSEA. The CDR3 totals 13 residues. The V and J ends lost 7 bases and 6 bases, in that order; junction bases with no gene match: 6. The CDR3 spells CSGDRGRFNEQFF. CDR3 coding DNA: TGCAGCGGTGACAGGGGGCGATTCAATGAGCAGTTCTTC.

A few counts support this clonotype. This chain joins TRBV20-1 and TRBJ1-5; 8 bases are a match to TRBD1. The germline V gene encodes CDR1 DFQATT and CDR2 SNEGSKA (reference sequence). V gave up 6 bases and J gave up 7 bases; unmatched junction bases: 8. The CDR3 sequence is 13 residues long. The CDR3 DNA sequence: TGCAGTGCCCCCAGGGGGCTCGGCCAGCCCCAGCATTTT. Translation: CSAPRGLGQPQHF.

This clonotype has more than one count but fewer than ten. V gene TRBV9 combines with J gene TRBJ2-7, with 9 nucleotides matching TRBD2. This CDR3 is 17 amino acids long. Trimming at V came to 0 bases and at J to 4 bases, leaving 11 bases not matched to a gene. Germline CDR1 is SGDLS and CDR2 is YYNGEE. The CDR3 protein is CASSVDPAGGIRYEQYF. The CDR3 nucleotides read TGTGCCAGCAGCGTAGACCCAGCGGGAGGAATAAGGTACGAGCAGTACTTC. The whole variable domain, remainder taken from reference TRBV9 and TRBJ2-7, is DSGVTQTPKHLITATGQRVTLRCSPRSGDLSVYWYQQSLDQGLQFLIQYYNGEERAKGNILERFSAQQFPDLHSELNLSSLELGDSALYFCASSVDPAGGIRYEQYFGPGTRLTVT.

V gene TRBV5-1 combines with J gene TRBJ2-6, with no clear D. V dropped 4 bases and J dropped 1 base, with 6 bases sitting between them. The CDR3 covers 14 residues. The germline gives CDR1 SGHRS, CDR2 YFSETQ. DNA for the CDR3: TGCGCCAGCAGCGGTAAATCTGGGGCCAACGTCCTGACTTTC. This gives the protein CASSGKSGANVLTF.

This clonotype was detected many times. CDR3 region: CASSTAGGATDTQYF. For the CDR3, the DNA is TGTGCCAGCAGCACAGCTGGAGGGGCGACAGATACGCAGTATTTT. The chain employs TRBV9 and TRBJ2-3, with D tentatively TRBD2 (6 bases). The CDR3 sequence is 15 residues long. Looked up from germline, CDR1 is SGDLS and CDR2 is YYNGEE. The ends were cut back, 4 bases at V and 3 bases at J, with 15 bases in the middle. The whole variable domain, remainder taken from reference TRBV9 and TRBJ2-3, is DSGVTQTPKHLITATGQRVTLRCSPRSGDLSVYWYQQSLDQGLQFLIQYYNGEERAKGNILERFSAQQFPDLHSELNLSSLELGDSALYFCASSTAGGATDTQYFGPGTRLTVL.

The chain carries TRBV12-3 or TRBV12-4 and TRBJ1-2; D might be TRBD1 (5 bases). With 6 bases removed from V and 8 bases from J, the gap between germline ends came to 22 bases. The CDR3 covers 15 residues. CDR3 nucleotide sequence: TGTGCCAGCAGAGGCACCGGGACGAAAATAGGGGGCTACACCTTC. Its translation is CASRGTGTKIGGYTF.

This chain connects TRBV20-1 to TRBJ2-7; D might be TRBD1 (5 bases). The CDR3 length is 13 residues. Germline lookup yields CDR1 DFQATT and CDR2 SNEGSKA (reference sequence). Trimming left V 6 bases short and J 3 bases short, with 15 bases between. The CDR3 nucleotides are TGCAGTGCATATTGGGCAGGGAACTACGAGCAGTACTTC. Translation: CSAYWAGNYEQYF.

This rearrangement joins TRBV28 to TRBJ2-1; D may be TRBD2 (5 bases). Trimming pared 7 bases from V and 5 bases from J, leaving 9 bases between. The CDR3 spans 12 residues. Germline CDR1 MDHEN, CDR2 SYDVKM. CDR3 sequence (DNA): TGTGCCAGCAATCGGAGGCACAATGAGCAGTTCTTC. It codes for CASNRRHNEQFF.

This chain joins TRBV3-1 and TRBJ2-7; D may be TRBD1 (5 bases). Between the trimmed V and J ends, which lost 0 bases and 3 bases, there was a span of 12 bases. Germline V CDR1 and CDR2: LGHDT, YNNKEL (reference sequence). The CDR3 sequence is 15 residues long. The CDR3 region has the DNA TGTGCCAGCAGCCAAGAATATCCCAGGGACTACGAGCAGTACTTC. It encodes CASSQEYPRDYEQYF.

The chain employs TRBV7-6 and TRBJ2-3, with 10 bases fitting TRBD2. Germline V lookup: CDR1 SGHVS, CDR2 FNYEAQ. The CDR3 has 18 residues. The V gene end was trimmed by 5 bases and the J gene end by 14 bases; junction bases not matched to a gene: 25. The CDR3 region has the DNA TGTGCCAGCAGCCCCGCCCCGGGACTAGCGCTATCCTCGGGAGACGCGTATTTT. Translated: CASSPAPGLALSSGDAYF.

This clonotype has just a few counts. The rearrangement joins TRBV7-9 to TRBJ2-7; D is unclear. The V and J ends lost 2 bases and 6 bases respectively, with 8 bases between them. The germline gives CDR1 SEHNR, CDR2 FQNEAQ (reference sequence). This CDR3 has 12 amino acids. This CDR3 reads CASSLLLTEQYF. DNA of the CDR3: TGTGCCAGCAGCTTACTCCTGACCGAGCAGTACTTC.

The chain recombines TRBV5-1 with TRBJ2-3, with 13 bases fitting TRBD2. CDR1 is SGHRS and CDR2 is YFSETQ in the germline V gene. With 4 bases clipped from V and 14 bases from J, the junction kept 16 bases outside the gene matches. The CDR3 totals 16 residues. The CDR3 DNA follows: TGCGCCAGCAGCCGCGGACTAGCGGGAGAGGGCGGAGACGCGTATTTT. As protein: CASSRGLAGEGGDAYF.

This clonotype came up a few times. V usage is TRBV7-8 and J usage is TRBJ2-1; maybe TRBD1 (6 bases). Looked up from germline, CDR1 is SGHVS and CDR2 is FQNEAQ. The CDR3 runs to 15 residues. Trimming removed 2 bases from V and 3 bases from J, with 11 bases in between. CDR3 sequence (DNA): TGTGCCAGCAGCTTACCTCAACAGGGCTACAATGAGCAGTTCTTC. This sequence encodes CASSLPQQGYNEQFF. The variable domain in full, completed from reference TRBV7-8 and TRBJ2-1, reads GAGVSQSPRYKVAKRGQDVALRCDPISGHVSLFWYQQALGQGPEFLTYFQNEAQLDKSGLPSDRFFAERPEGSVSTLKIQRTQQEDSAVYLCASSLPQQGYNEQFFGPGTRLTVL.

As concerns this clonotype: One end of the junction fails to match germline, which may point to a read error. J is TRBJ2-3 and V is TRBV6-2 or TRBV6-3, with a tentative D call TRBD1 (5 bases). Per the germline V gene, CDR1 is MNHEY and CDR2 is SVGEGT. The CDR3 consists of 12 residues. The CDR3 spells CTSQGVTDTQYF. CDR3 bases: TGTACCAGCCAAGGGGTAACAGATACGCAGTATTTT.

This chain connects TRBV20-1 to TRBJ1-2; D remains unclear. The CDR3 has 13 amino acids. The germline V gene encodes CDR1 DFQATT and CDR2 SNEGSKA (reference sequence). Between the trimmed V and J ends, which lost 1 base and 4 bases, there was a span of 10 bases. The CDR3 is CSARGHRVYGYTF. The CDR3 nucleotides read TGCAGTGCTAGAGGACACAGAGTCTATGGCTACACCTTC.

The chain is built from TRBV7-6 and TRBJ2-1; the D gene is possibly TRBD1 (5 bases). Per germline, CDR1 SGHVS and CDR2 FNYEAQ. The CDR3 consists of 15 residues. V was cut by 5 bases and J by 7 bases, with 18 bases left in between. The CDR3 sequence: CASSERVGVGNEQFF. The CDR3 coding sequence is TGTGCCAGCAGCGAAAGGGTAGGGGTTGGAAATGAGCAGTTCTTC.

The chain couples TRBV19 to TRBJ2-1, with 12 bases matching TRBD1. The CDR3 runs to 16 residues. Germline V lookup: CDR1 LNHDA, CDR2 SQIVND (reference sequence). V trimming: 1 base; J trimming: 9 bases; junction bases outside the gene matches: 7. The CDR3: CASSIGRDRGRGEQFF. CDR3 DNA sequence: TGTGCCAGTAGTATAGGTCGGGACAGGGGGCGCGGTGAGCAGTTCTTC.

The CDR3 protein is CASSLHSGGLTDTQYF. CDR3 sequence (DNA): TGTGCCAGCAGTTTACATAGCGGGGGACTCACAGATACGCAGTATTTT. The V call is TRBV27, the J call TRBJ2-3; TRBD2 aligns across 9 bases. The germline gives CDR1 MNHEY, CDR2 SMNVEV (reference sequence). The CDR3 sequence is 16 residues long. After removal of 2 bases from V and 2 bases from J, the junction contained 5 bases not matched to a gene.

A word on this clonotype: This may be a read error: a much more frequent sequence differs by one nucleotide. This chain links TRBV11-2 with TRBJ2-5; D not certain. Per germline, CDR1 SGHAT and CDR2 FQNNGV. Deletions cut 2 bases from V and 11 bases from J, with 18 bases between. This CDR3 contains 14 residues. CDR3 loop: CASSLWKVANEQYF. The CDR3 region has the DNA TGTGCCAGCAGCTTATGGAAGGTAGCCAATGAGCAGTACTTC.

CDR3 nucleotides: TGTGCCAGCAGGCCCGGGCTTAGCTCCTACAATGAGCAGTACTTC. As protein: CASRPGLSSYNEQYF. This sequence joins TRBV12-3 or TRBV12-4 and TRBJ2-1; D remains unclear. The J call may not be correct, given that the DNA end is closer to TRBJ2-7. The CDR3 has 15 amino acids.

There are a few counts of this clonotype. The V gene is TRBV28, the J gene TRBJ2-7, with a weak D call TRBD1 (6 bases). The closer fit of TRBJ2-5 to the DNA end suggests the J call may be wrong. Germline CDR1 is MDHEN and CDR2 is SYDVKM. The CDR3 covers 12 residues. The DNA of the CDR3 is TGTGCCAGCAGGACAGGACGGGAGACCCAGTACTTC. Amino acid sequence: CASRTGRETQYF.

The CDR3 sequence: CASSYPLASGRDKWGDTQYF. In nucleotides, the CDR3 is TGTGCCAGCAGCTACCCCCTCGCTAGCGGGAGGGACAAGTGGGGAGATACGCAGTATTTT. The chain couples TRBV7-2 to TRBJ2-3; 12 bases agree with TRBD2. The CDR3 extends over 20 amino acids. The germline CDR1 and CDR2 sequences are SGHTA and FQGNSA. After removal of 4 bases from V and 5 bases from J, the junction contained 19 bases not matched to a gene.

This clonotype was counted only a few times. The rearrangement links TRBV9 to TRBJ2-3; D not resolved. Trimming shortened V by 3 bases and J by 0 bases, and 11 bases separated the two germline ends. CDR3 length: 15 residues. CDR1 SGDLS and CDR2 YYNGEE come from the germline V gene. The CDR3, as DNA: TGTGCCAGCAGCGCTCAAGCAACTAGCACAGATACGCAGTATTTT. Translating it yields CASSAQATSTDTQYF.